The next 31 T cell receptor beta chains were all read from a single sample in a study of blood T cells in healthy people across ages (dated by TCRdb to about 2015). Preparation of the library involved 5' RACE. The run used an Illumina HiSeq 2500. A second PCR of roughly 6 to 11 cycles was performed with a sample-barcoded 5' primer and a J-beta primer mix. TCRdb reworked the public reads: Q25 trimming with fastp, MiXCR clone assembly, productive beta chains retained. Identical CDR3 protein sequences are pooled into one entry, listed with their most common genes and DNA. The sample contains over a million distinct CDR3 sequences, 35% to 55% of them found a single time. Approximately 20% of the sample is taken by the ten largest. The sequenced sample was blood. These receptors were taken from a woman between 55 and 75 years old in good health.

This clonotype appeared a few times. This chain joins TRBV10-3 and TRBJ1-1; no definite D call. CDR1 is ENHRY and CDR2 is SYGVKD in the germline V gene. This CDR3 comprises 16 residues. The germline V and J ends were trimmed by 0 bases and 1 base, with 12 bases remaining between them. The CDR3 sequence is CAISESGRAANTEAFF. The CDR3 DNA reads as TGTGCCATCAGTGAGTCGGGGAGGGCAGCGAACACTGAAGCTTTCTTT.

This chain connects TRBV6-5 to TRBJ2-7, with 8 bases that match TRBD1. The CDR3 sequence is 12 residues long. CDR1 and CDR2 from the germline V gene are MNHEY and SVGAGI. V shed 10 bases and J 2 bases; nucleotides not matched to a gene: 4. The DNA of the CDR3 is TGTGCCACGGGACAGGTCGCCTACGAGCAGTACTTC. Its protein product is CATGQVAYEQYF.

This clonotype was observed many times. CDR3 region: CASRLPGQNYEQYF. The DNA of the CDR3 is TGCGCCAGCAGATTACCGGGGCAGAATTACGAGCAGTACTTC. This rearrangement joins TRBV5-1 to TRBJ2-7, with D perhaps given as TRBD1 or TRBD2 (5 bases each). The CDR3 contains 14 residues. Trimming took 5 bases from V and 4 from J, leaving 16 bases between them. The germline V gene has CDR1 SGHRS and CDR2 YFSETQ.

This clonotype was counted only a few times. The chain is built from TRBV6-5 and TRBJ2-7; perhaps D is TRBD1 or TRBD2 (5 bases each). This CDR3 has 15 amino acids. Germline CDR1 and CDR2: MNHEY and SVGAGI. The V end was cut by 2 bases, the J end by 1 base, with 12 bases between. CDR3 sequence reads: CASSYNPGTSYEQYF. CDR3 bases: TGTGCCAGCAGTTACAACCCGGGGACGTCCTACGAGCAGTACTTC.

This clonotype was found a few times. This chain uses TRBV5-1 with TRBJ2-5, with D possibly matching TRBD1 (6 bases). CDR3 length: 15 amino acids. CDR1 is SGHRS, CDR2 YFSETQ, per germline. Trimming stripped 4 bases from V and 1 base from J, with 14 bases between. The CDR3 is CASSPYGTIQETQYF. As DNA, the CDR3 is TGCGCCAGCAGCCCTTATGGGACAATCCAAGAGACCCAGTACTTC.

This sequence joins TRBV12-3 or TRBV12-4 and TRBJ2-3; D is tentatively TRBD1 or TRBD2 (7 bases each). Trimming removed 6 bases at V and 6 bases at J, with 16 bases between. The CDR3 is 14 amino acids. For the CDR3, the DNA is TGTGCCAGCAGAAGCCCAGGGGGAGGGGATACGCAGTATTTT. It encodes CASRSPGGGDTQYF.

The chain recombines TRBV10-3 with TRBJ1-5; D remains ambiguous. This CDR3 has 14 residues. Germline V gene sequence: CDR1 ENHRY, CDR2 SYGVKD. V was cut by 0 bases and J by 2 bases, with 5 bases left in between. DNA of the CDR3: TGTGCCATCAGTGAGTCTTCCGGCAATCAGCCCCAGCATTTT. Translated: CAISESSGNQPQHF.

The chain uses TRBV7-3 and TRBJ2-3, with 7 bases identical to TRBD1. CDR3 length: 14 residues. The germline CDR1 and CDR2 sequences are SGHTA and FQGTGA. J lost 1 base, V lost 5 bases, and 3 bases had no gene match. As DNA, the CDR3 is TGTGCCAGCAGCCGAGGGACAGGCACAGATACGCAGTATTTT. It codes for CASSRGTGTDTQYF.

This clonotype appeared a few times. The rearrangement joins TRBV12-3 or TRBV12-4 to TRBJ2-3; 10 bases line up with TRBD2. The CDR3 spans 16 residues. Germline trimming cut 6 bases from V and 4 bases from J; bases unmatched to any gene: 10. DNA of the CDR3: TGTGCCAGCAGCCCGAGAGCGGGAGGGCGACCAGATACGCAGTATTTT. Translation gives CASSPRAGGRPDTQYF.

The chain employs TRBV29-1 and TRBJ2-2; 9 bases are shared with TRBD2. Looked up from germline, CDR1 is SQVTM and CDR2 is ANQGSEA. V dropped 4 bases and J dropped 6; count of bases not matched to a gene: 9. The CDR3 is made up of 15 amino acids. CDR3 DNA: TGCAGCGTTGTGGTGGCGGGAGGGCCGGCCGGGGAGCTGTTTTTT. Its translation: CSVVVAGGPAGELFF.

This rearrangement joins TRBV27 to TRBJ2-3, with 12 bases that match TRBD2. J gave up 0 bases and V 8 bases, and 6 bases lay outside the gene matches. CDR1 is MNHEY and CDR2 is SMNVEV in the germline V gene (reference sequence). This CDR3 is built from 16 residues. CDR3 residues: CASGTSGYSSTDTQYF. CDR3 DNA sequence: TGTGCCAGCGGGACTAGCGGGTACTCTAGCACAGATACGCAGTATTTT.

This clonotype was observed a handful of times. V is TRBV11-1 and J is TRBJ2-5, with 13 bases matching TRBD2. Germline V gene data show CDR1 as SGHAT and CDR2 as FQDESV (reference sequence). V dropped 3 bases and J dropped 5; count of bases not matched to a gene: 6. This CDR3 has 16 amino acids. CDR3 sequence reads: CASSFGLAGVKETQYF. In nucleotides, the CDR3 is TGTGCCAGCAGCTTCGGACTAGCGGGGGTAAAGGAGACCCAGTACTTC.

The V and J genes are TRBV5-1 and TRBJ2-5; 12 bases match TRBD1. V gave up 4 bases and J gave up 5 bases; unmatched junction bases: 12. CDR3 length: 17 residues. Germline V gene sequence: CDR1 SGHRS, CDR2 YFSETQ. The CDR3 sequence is CASSLSFGTGGMETQYF. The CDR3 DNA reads TGCGCCAGCAGCCTGTCCTTTGGGACAGGGGGCATGGAGACCCAGTACTTC. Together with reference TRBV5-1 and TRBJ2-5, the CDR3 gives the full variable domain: KAGVTQTPRYLIKTRGQQVTLSCSPISGHRSVSWYQQTPGQGLQFLFEYFSETQRNKGNFPGRFSGRQFSNSRSEMNVSTLELGDSALYLCASSLSFGTGGMETQYFGPGTRLLVL.

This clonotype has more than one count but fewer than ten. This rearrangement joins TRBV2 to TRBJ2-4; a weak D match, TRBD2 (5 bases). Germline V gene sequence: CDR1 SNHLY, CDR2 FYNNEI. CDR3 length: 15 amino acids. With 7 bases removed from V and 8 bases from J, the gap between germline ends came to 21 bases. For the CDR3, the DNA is TGTGCCAGCACCTCTAGAGGGAAGTCAGCGGACATTCAGTACTTC. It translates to CASTSRGKSADIQYF.

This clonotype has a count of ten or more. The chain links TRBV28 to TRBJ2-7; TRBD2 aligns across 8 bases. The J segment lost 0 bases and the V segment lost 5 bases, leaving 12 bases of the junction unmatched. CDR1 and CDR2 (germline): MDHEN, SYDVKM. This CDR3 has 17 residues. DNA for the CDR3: TGTGCCAGCAGTGGGGGTGGAGCGGGAGAAAGCTCCTACGAGCAGTACTTC. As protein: CASSGGGAGESSYEQYF. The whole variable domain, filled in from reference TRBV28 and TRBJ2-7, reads DVKVTQSSRYLVKRTGEKVFLECVQDMDHENMFWYRQDPGLGLRLIYFSYDVKMKEKGDIPEGYSVSREKKERFSLILESASTNQTSMYLCASSGGGAGESSYEQYFGPGTRLTVT.

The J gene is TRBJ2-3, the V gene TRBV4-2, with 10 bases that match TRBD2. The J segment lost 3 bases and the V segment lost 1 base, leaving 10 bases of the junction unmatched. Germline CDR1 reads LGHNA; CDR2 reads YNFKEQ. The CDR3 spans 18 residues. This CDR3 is CASSQVSIRTSGTDTQYF. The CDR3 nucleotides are TGTGCCAGCAGCCAAGTATCAATTAGGACTAGCGGAACAGATACGCAGTATTTT.

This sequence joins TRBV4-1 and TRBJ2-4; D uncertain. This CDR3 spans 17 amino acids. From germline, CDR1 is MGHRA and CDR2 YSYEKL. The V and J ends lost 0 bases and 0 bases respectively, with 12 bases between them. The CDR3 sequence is CASSQDRLDLAKNIQYF. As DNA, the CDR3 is TGCGCCAGCAGCCAAGACCGGTTGGATCTAGCCAAAAACATTCAGTACTTC.

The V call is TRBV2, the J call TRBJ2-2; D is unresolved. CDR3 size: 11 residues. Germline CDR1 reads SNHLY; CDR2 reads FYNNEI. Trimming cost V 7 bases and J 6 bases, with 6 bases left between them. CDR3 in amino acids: CASKSSGELFF. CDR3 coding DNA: TGTGCCAGCAAGTCGTCCGGGGAGCTGTTTTTT. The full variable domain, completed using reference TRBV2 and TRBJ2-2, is EPEVTQTPSHQVTQMGQEVILRCVPISNHLYFYWYRQILGQKVEFLVSFYNNEISEKSEIFDDQFSVERPDGSNFTLKIRSTKLEDSAMYFCASKSSGELFFGEGSRLTVL.

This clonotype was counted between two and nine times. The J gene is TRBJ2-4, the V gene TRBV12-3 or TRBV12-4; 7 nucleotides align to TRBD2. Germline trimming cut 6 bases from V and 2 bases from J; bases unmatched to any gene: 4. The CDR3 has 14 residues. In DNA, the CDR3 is TGTGCCAGCAGCACAAGCGGGACCAAAAACATTCAGTACTTC. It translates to CASSTSGTKNIQYF.

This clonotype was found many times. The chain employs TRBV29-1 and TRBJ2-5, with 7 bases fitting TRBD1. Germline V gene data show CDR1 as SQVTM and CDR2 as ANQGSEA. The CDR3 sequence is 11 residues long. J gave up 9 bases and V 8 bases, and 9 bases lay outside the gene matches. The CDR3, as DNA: TGCAGCCTAGGGGGCAGTCTGTCCCAGTACTTC. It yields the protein CSLGGSLSQYF.

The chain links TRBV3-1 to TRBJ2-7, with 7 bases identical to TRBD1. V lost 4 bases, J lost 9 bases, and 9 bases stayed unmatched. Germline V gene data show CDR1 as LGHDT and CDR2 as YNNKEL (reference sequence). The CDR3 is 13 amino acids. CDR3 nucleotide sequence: TGTGCCAGCAGCCCCGGGACAGCCTTTTGGCAGTACTTC. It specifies CASSPGTAFWQYF.

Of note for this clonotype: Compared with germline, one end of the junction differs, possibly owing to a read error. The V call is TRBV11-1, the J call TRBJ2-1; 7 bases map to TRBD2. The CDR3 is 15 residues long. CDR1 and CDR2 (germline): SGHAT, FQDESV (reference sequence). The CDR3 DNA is TGTGCCAGCAGCTTCAACGGGAGGTCCTACAATGAGCTGTTCTTC. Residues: CASSFNGRSYNELFF.

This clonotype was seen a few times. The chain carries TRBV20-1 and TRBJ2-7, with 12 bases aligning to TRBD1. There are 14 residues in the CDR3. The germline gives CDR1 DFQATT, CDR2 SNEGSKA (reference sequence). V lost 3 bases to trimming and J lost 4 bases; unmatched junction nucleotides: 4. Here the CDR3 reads CSASWGQGAYEQYF. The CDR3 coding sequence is TGCAGTGCTAGTTGGGGACAGGGGGCTTACGAGCAGTACTTC.

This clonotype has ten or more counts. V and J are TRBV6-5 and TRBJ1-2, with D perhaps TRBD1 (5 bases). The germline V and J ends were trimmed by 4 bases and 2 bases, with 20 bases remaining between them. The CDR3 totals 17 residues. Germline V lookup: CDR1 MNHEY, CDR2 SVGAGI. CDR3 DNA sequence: TGTGCCAGCAGTTGGAGGGACCCCGGGAGGAGGAACTATGGCTACACCTTC. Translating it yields CASSWRDPGRRNYGYTF.

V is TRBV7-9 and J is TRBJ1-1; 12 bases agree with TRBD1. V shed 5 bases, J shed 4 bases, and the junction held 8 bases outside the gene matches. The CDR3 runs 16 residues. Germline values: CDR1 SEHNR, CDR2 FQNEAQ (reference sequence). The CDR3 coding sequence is TGTGCCAGCAGCCCCCCGGGACAGGGGGCAAGCACTGAAGCTTTCTTT. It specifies CASSPPGQGASTEAFF.

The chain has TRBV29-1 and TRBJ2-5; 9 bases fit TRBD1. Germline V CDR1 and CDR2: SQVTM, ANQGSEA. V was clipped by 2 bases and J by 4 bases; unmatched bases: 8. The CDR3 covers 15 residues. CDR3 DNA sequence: TGCAGCGTTGAACCTACAGGGGGCATTGGAGAGACCCAGTACTTC. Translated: CSVEPTGGIGETQYF. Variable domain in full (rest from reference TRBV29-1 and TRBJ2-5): SAVISQKPSRDICQRGTSLTIQCQVDSQVTMMFWYRQQPGQSLTLIATANQGSEATYESGFVIDKFPISRPNLTFSTLTVSNMSPEDSSIYLCSVEPTGGIGETQYFGPGTRLLVL.

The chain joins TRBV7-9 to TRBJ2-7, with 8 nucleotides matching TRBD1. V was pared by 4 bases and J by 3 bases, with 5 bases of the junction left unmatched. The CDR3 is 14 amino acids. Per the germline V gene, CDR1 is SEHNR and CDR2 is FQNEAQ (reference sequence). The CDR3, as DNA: TGTGCCAGCAGCTCACCGGGACAGGACTACGAGCAGTACTTC. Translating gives CASSSPGQDYEQYF.

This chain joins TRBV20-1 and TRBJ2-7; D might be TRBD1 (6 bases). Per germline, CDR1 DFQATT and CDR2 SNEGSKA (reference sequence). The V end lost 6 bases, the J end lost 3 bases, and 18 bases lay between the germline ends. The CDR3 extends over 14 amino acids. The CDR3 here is CSATNRDNDYEQYF. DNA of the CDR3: TGCAGTGCCACCAACCGGGACAACGACTACGAGCAGTACTTC.

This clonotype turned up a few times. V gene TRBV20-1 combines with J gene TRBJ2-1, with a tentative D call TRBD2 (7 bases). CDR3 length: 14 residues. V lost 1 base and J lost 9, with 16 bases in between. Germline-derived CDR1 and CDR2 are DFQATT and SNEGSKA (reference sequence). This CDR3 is CSARGGAGVGEQFF. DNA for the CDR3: TGCAGTGCTAGAGGGGGGGCGGGAGTTGGTGAGCAGTTCTTC.

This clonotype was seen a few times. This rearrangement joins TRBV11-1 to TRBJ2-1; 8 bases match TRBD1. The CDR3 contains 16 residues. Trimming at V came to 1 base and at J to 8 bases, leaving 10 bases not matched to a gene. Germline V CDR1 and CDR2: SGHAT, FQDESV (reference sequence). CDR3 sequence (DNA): TGTGCCAGCAGCTTAGAGGACAGGGCTACAGGGGATGAGCAGTTCTTC. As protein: CASSLEDRATGDEQFF.

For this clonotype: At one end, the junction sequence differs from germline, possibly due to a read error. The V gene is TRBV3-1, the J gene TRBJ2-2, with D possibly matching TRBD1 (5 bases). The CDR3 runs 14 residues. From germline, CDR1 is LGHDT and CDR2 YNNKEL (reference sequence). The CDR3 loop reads CAGSTGSNTGELFF. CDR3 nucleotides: TGTGCCGGCAGCACAGGATCGAACACCGGGGAGCTGTTTTTT. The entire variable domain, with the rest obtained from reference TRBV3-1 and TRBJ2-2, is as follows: DTAVSQTPKYLVTQMGNDKSIKCEQNLGHDTMYWYKQDSKKFLKIMFSYNNKELIINETVPNRFSPKSPDKAHLNLHINSLELGDSAVYFCAGSTGSNTGELFFGEGSRLTVL.